This TCR beta chain was sequenced for a study of regulatory T cells in long-lasting Graves disease. Study-level information: Antithyroid drugs had been given to newly diagnosed Graves' patients for under 3 months.

Arm-PCR of CDR3 regions and iRepertoire HTBI primers were used to build TCR beta libraries. From the multiplex PCR reads, TCRdb called clonotypes with MiXCR, one entry per CDR3 protein. Altogether under 300,000 distinct CDR3 sequences are present, around 18% being singletons, with the ten largest covering 14%. This CDR3 is built from 16 residues. V dropped 8 bases and J dropped 1 base, with 17 bases sitting between them. Germline assignment: CDR1 MNHEY and CDR2 SVGEGT. The table lists this clonotype with a few counts. Its antigen is still unknown. Findings of the study overall: In persistent patients, shared public clonotypes (under 3,000) outnumbered those in new patients (966).

Time point of the sample: newly diagnosed GD, antithyroid drugs for less than 3 months. The TCR library was made from RNA that had been extracted from PBMCs in TRIzol. The same data also contributed to another study, on T cells in Graves' hyperthyroidism and ophthalmopathy.

The sequence was obtained from a woman between 25 and 40 years old with Graves disease. The specimen was peripheral blood mononuclear cells (PBMCs), collected at new diagnosis, from a patient treated with antithyroid drugs. This rearrangement joins TRBV6-2 or TRBV6-3 to TRBJ2-2; no clear D. CDR3 DNA sequence: TGTGCCAGCGGACGAACGAAGGGTTGGAACACCGGGGAGCTGTTTTTT. Translated, it gives CASGRTKGWNTGELFF.